These 10 T cell receptor beta chains share one sample of origin, sequenced in a study of OX40 agonist ivuxolimab in advanced cancers. Library preparation employed the immunoSEQ multiplex PCR assay. In its TCRdb copy, this immuneACCESS table keeps in-frame sequences only and misses some clones. Where compared with another copy, unresolved V genes explain less than half of these, and the others have no known cause. Recorded for this sample are 55,000 to 80,000 clones; about nine tenths of them occurred a single time. The top ten clones comprise around 2% of the sample. Specimen: CD4+ or CD8+ T cells sorted from blood, collected in a trial of the OX40 agonist ivuxolimab. The receptors were sampled from an adult with an advanced solid tumor such as melanoma, head and neck, liver or kidney cancer.

The chain is built from TRBV6-5 and TRBJ1-5; D is ambiguous. This CDR3 has 15 amino acids. With 5 bases removed from V and 7 bases from J, the gap between germline ends came to 18 bases. CDR1 MNHEY and CDR2 SVGAGI come from the germline V gene. CDR3 bases: TGTGCCAGCAGTGCCCTCAAAGGCCGCTCCCAGCCCCAGCATTTT. Residues: CASSALKGRSQPQHF.

The chain is built from TRBV5-8 and TRBJ1-2; D perhaps matches TRBD1 (5 bases). The CDR3 has 13 amino acids. The V gene's germline CDR1 is SGHTS and CDR2 YDEGEE. V shed 6 bases and J shed 2 bases, with 11 bases lying between them. The CDR3 DNA follows: TGTGCCAGCACAGCAGGGTGGAACTATGGCTACACCTTC. Encoded protein: CASTAGWNYGYTF.

This chain links TRBV6-1 with TRBJ1-6; the D is unclear. This CDR3 spans 13 amino acids. V was pared by 0 bases and J by 6 bases, with 3 bases between. Per germline, CDR1 MNHNS and CDR2 SASEGT. The DNA for the CDR3 is TGTGCCAGCAGTGAAGCCATTAATTCACCCCTCCACTTT. This codes for CASSEAINSPLHF.

The rearrangement uses TRBV5-4 and TRBJ1-1, with unresolved D. Germline CDR1 SGHNT, CDR2 YYREEE (reference sequence). V shed 4 bases and J shed 1 base, with 8 bases lying between them. The CDR3 runs to 13 residues. This CDR3 reads CASSTLTNTEAFF. The CDR3 DNA follows: TGTGCCAGCAGCACACTTACGAACACTGAAGCTTTCTTT. Filled out from reference TRBV5-4 and TRBJ1-1, the complete variable domain reads ETGVTQSPTHLIKTRGQQVTLRCSSQSGHNTVSWYQQALGQGPQFIFQYYREEENGRGNFPPRFSGLQFPNYSSELNVNALELDDSALYLCASSTLTNTEAFFGQGTRLTVV.

The chain couples TRBV7-2 to TRBJ2-1; 10 bases are a match to TRBD2. The germline gives CDR1 SGHTA, CDR2 FQGNSA. The CDR3 extends over 13 amino acids. V lost 4 bases and J lost 6; bases outside the gene matches: 0. CDR3 sequence reads: CASSWTSGNEQFF. DNA of the CDR3: TGTGCCAGCAGCTGGACTAGCGGCAATGAGCAGTTCTTC.

The chain recombines TRBV7-6 with TRBJ2-3; 9 nucleotides line up with TRBD2. CDR1 and CDR2 (germline): SGHVS, FNYEAQ. V lost 3 bases, J lost 5 bases, and 6 bases stayed unmatched. The length of the CDR3 is 15 residues. CDR3 loop: CASSFSGGLGDTQYF. The CDR3 bases are TGTGCCAGCAGCTTTAGCGGGGGCCTGGGAGATACGCAGTATTTT.

The rearrangement links TRBV10-3 to TRBJ1-1, with 9 bases lining up with TRBD1. The CDR3 consists of 14 residues. Germline trimming cut 6 bases from V and 1 base from J; bases unmatched to any gene: 3. Germline lookup yields CDR1 ENHRY and CDR2 SYGVKD. The DNA of the CDR3 is TGTGCCATCAGCTTGGGACAGGGGAACACTGAAGCTTTCTTT. As protein: CAISLGQGNTEAFF.

The J gene is TRBJ1-4, the V gene TRBV4-2; D remains ambiguous. The V end lost 0 bases, the J end lost 3 bases, and 8 bases lay between the germline ends. Per the germline V gene, CDR1 is LGHNA and CDR2 is YNFKEQ. The CDR3 runs 15 residues. For the CDR3, the DNA is TGTGCCAGCAGCCAAGAGGGTCCGGCTAATGAAAAACTGTTTTTT. Its translation: CASSQEGPANEKLFF.

The chain uses TRBV11-2 and TRBJ1-2; D is unclear. The CDR3 length is 16 residues. Per germline, CDR1 SGHAT and CDR2 FQNNGV. Deletions cut 4 bases from V and 7 bases from J, with 22 bases between. The CDR3 sequence: CASSSPGSREAIGYTF. Written as DNA, the CDR3 is TGTGCCAGCAGCTCCCCCGGGAGCCGAGAGGCTATTGGCTACACCTTC. Supplemented by reference TRBV11-2 and TRBJ1-2, the full variable domain reads EAGVAQSPRYKIIEKRQSVAFWCNPISGHATLYWYQQILGQGPKLLIQFQNNGVVDDSQLPKDRFSAERLKGVDSTLKIQPAKLEDSAVYLCASSSPGSREAIGYTFGSGTRLTVV.

This chain joins TRBV11-2 and TRBJ2-7; TRBD1 is a possible D gene (5 bases). Trimming pared 1 base from V and 4 bases from J, leaving 14 bases between. Germline V gene data show CDR1 as SGHAT and CDR2 as FQNNGV. CDR3 size: 15 residues. The CDR3 sequence: CASSLVVGQEYEQYF. The CDR3 nucleotides are TGTGCCAGCAGCTTAGTAGTGGGGCAGGAGTACGAGCAGTACTTC. Supplemented by reference TRBV11-2 and TRBJ2-7, the full variable domain reads EAGVAQSPRYKIIEKRQSVAFWCNPISGHATLYWYQQILGQGPKLLIQFQNNGVVDDSQLPKDRFSAERLKGVDSTLKIQPAKLEDSAVYLCASSLVVGQEYEQYFGPGTRLTVT.